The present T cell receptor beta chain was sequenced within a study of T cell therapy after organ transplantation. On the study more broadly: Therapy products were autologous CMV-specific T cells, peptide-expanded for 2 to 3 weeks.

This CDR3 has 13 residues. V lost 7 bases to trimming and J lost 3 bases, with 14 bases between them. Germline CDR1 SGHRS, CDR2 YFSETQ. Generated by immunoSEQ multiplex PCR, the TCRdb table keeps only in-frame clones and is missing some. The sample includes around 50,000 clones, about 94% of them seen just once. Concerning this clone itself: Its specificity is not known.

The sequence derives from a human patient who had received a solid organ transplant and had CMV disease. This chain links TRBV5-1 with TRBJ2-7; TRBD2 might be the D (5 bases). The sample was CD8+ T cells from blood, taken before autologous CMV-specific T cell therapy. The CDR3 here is CASRKEAYYEQYF. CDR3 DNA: TGCGCCAGCCGCAAGGAGGCTTACTACGAGCAGTACTTC. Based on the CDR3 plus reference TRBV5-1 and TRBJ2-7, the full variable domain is KAGVTQTPRYLIKTRGQQVTLSCSPISGHRSVSWYQQTPGQGLQFLFEYFSETQRNKGNFPGRFSGRQFSNSRSEMNVSTLELGDSALYLCASRKEAYYEQYFGPGTRLTVT.